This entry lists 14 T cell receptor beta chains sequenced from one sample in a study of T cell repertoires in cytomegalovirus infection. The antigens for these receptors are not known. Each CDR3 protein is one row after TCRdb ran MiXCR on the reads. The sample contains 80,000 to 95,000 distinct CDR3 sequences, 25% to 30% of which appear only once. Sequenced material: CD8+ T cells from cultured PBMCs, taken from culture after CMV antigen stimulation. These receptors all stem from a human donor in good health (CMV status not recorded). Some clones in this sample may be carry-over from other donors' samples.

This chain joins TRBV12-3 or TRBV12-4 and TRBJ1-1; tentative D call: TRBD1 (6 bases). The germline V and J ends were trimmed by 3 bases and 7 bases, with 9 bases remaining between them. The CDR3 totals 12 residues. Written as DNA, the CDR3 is TGTGCCAGCAGTTTTGGACAGCATGAAGCTTTCTTT. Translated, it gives CASSFGQHEAFF.

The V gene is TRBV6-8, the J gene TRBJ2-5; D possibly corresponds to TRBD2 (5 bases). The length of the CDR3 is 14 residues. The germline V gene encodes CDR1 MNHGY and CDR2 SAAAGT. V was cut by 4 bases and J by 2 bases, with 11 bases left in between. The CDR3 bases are TGTGCCAGCAGTTGGGCGGACTTTCAAGAGACCCAGTACTTC. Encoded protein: CASSWADFQETQYF.

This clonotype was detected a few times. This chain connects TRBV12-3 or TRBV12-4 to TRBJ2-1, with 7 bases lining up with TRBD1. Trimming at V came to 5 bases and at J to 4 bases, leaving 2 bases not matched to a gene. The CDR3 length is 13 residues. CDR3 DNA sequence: TGTGCCAGCAGTCCGGGACAGTACAATGAGCAGTTCTTC. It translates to CASSPGQYNEQFF.

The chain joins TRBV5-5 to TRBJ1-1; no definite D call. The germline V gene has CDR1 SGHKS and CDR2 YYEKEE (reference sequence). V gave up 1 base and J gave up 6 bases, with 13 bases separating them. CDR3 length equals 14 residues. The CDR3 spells CASSLWEVYAEAFF. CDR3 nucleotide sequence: TGTGCCAGCAGCTTGTGGGAGGTTTACGCTGAAGCTTTCTTT. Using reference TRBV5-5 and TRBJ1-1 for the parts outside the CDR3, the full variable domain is DAGVTQSPTHLIKTRGQQVTLRCSPISGHKSVSWYQQVLGQGPQFIFQYYEKEERGRGNFPDRFSARQFPNYSSELNVNALLLGDSALYLCASSLWEVYAEAFFGQGTRLTVV.

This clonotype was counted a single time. CDR3 bases: TGCGCCAGCAGCCAAGATCTGCAGGGGGCAACCTACGAGCAGTACTTC. As protein: CASSQDLQGATYEQYF. J is TRBJ2-7 and V is TRBV4-1; 8 nucleotides agree with TRBD1. The trim removed 0 bases at V and 2 bases at J, leaving 6 bases unmatched. Germline V gene sequence: CDR1 MGHRA, CDR2 YSYEKL. The CDR3 covers 16 residues.

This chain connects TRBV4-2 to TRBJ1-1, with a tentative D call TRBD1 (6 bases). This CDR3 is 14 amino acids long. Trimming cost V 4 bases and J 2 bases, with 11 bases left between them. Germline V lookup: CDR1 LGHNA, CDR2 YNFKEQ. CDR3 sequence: CASSRGTLNTEAFF. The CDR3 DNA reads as TGTGCCAGCAGCCGCGGGACACTTAACACTGAAGCTTTCTTT.

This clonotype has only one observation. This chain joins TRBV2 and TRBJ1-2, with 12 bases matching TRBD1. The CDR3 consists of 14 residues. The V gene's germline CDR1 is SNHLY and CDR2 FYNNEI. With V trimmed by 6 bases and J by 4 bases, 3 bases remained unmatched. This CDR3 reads CASSAGQGAYGYTF. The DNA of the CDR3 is TGTGCCAGCAGCGCGGGACAGGGGGCCTATGGCTACACCTTC. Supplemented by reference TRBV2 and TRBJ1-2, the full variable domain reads EPEVTQTPSHQVTQMGQEVILRCVPISNHLYFYWYRQILGQKVEFLVSFYNNEISEKSEIFDDQFSVERPDGSNFTLKIRSTKLEDSAMYFCASSAGQGAYGYTFGSGTRLTVV.

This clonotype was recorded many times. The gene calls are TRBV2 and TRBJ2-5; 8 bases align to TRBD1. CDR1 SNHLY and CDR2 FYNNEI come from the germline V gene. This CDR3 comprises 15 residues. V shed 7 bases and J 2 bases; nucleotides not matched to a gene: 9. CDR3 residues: CASKRTGSAQETQYF. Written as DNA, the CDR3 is TGTGCCAGCAAGCGGACAGGGAGCGCGCAAGAGACCCAGTACTTC. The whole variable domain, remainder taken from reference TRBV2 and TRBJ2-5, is EPEVTQTPSHQVTQMGQEVILRCVPISNHLYFYWYRQILGQKVEFLVSFYNNEISEKSEIFDDQFSVERPDGSNFTLKIRSTKLEDSAMYFCASKRTGSAQETQYFGPGTRLLVL.

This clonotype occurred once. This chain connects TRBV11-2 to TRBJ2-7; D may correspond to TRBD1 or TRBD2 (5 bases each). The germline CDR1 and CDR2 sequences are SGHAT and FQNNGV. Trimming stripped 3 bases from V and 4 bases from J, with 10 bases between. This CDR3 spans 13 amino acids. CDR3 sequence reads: CASSFAWGYEQYF. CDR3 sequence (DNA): TGTGCCAGCAGCTTTGCGTGGGGGTACGAGCAGTACTTC.

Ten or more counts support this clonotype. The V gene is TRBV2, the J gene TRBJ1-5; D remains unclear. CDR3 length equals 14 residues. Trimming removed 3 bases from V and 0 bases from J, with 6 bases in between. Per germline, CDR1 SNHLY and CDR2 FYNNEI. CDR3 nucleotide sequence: TGTGCCAGCAGTGACGCCTTTAGCAATCAGCCCCAGCATTTT. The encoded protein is CASSDAFSNQPQHF.

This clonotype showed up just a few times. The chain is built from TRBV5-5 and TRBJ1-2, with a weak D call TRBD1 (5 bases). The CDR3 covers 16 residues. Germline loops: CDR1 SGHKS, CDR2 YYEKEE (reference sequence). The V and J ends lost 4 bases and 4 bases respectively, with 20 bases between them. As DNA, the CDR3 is TGTGCCAGCAGCCGGGACCTCAGCATCCCCTCCTATGGCTACACCTTC. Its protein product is CASSRDLSIPSYGYTF.

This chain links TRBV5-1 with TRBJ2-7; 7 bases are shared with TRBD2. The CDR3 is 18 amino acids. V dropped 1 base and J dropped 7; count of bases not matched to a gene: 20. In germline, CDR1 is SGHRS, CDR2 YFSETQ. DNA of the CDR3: TGCGCCAGCAGCTTGCACCTACTGCCCCCCCCTGGGGGGGGTGAGCAGTACTTC. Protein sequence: CASSLHLLPPPGGGEQYF.

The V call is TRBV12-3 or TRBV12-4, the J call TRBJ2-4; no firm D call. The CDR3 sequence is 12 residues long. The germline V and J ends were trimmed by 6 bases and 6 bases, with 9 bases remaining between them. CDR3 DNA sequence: TGTGCCAGCAGAGACGGGCTAAACATTCAGTACTTC. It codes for CASRDGLNIQYF.

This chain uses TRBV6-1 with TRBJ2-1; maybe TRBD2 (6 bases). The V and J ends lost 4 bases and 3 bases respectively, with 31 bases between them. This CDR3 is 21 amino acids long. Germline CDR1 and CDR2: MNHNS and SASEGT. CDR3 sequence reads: CASSGRGGTGLSNTLYNEQFF. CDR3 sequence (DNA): TGTGCCAGCAGTGGAAGGGGCGGGACGGGACTCTCGAACACACTCTACAATGAGCAGTTCTTC.